This entry describes one T cell receptor beta chain. Its antigen is currently unknown. This entry is derived from a study of lymphopenia after photon versus proton radiotherapy. Study findings and constraints: Relative stability marked proton patients; photon patients lost diversity and naive cells. Larger post-nadir TCR diversity loss correlated inversely with survival in deceased patients. Oligoclonal CD8+ Temra expansion after nadir drove photon patients' diversity drop.

The junction had 10 bases not matched to a gene; V was cut back by 3 bases and J by 2 bases. The CDR3 is 18 residues long. CDR1 SGHAT and CDR2 FQNNGV come from the germline V gene. The assay was immunoSEQ multiplex PCR, and TCRdb's table has in-frame clones only and misses some. The data contain over 55,000 clones, about 90% of them seen just once; the ten biggest clones take up 10% to 13%. This chain joins TRBV11-2 and TRBJ1-2, with 12 bases matching TRBD1. The sample in question was peripheral blood, obtained from a patient treated with proton-based radiotherapy. The source is a man older than 75 with esophageal cancer. The CDR3 loop reads CASSFPRDRGHVNYGYTF. The CDR3 nucleotides read TGTGCCAGCAGCTTCCCCCGGGACAGGGGGCATGTGAACTATGGCTACACCTTC.